A selection of T cell receptor beta chains follows, all from one sample in a study of Tregs in tolerant kidney transplant recipients. Sequenced by immunoSEQ multiplex PCR; TCRdb stores in-frame clones only, minus some. The sample yields 92,000 or so clones, 85% to 95% seen once. The sequenced material came from CD8+ T cells from blood. The source of these receptors is a human donor in good health. CDR3s include the opening cysteine and the closing phenylalanine or tryptophan. D genes are given only for firm matches. Size tells how often a clone was seen (once, few, many) or the class of an expanded clone, and some rows leave it out.

size	V	J	D	CDR3	DNA
.	TRBV27	TRBJ2-7	.	CASSIRGPVGVDEQYF	TGTGCCAGCAGTATCAGGGGCCCAGTGGGGGTTGACGAGCAGTACTTC
.	TRBV7-6	TRBJ2-5	TRBD2	CASCPLGLKGWETQYF	TGTGCCAGCTGCCCCTTGGGACTAAAAGGTTGGGAGACCCAGTACTTC
.	TRBV6-5	TRBJ2-7	.	CASSYSGHEQYF	TGTGCCAGCAGTTACTCTGGCCACGAGCAGTACTTC
few	TRBV6-5	TRBJ1-5	TRBD1	CASSYPGTGAQPQHF	TGTGCCAGCAGTTACCCCGGGACAGGGGCTCAGCCCCAGCATTTT
.	TRBV2	TRBJ2-7	.	CASSEALPAGNYEQYF	TGTGCCAGCAGTGAAGCGCTTCCTGCCGGAAACTACGAGCAGTACTTC
.	TRBV6-6	TRBJ1-4	TRBD1	CASSVRQGNEKLFF	TGTGCCAGCAGTGTTAGACAGGGAAACGAAAAACTGTTTTTT
.	TRBV27	TRBJ2-1	.	CASSFVGYEQFF	TGTGCCAGCAGTTTCGTCGGCTATGAGCAGTTCTTC
.	TRBV7-9	TRBJ1-6	.	CASSSRENNSPLHF	TGTGCCAGCAGCTCCAGGGAGAACAATTCACCCCTCCACTTT
.	TRBV27	TRBJ2-7	.	CASSLVQEPLHEQYF	TGTGCCAGCAGTTTAGTCCAGGAGCCTTTACACGAGCAGTACTTC
.	TRBV4-2	TRBJ2-1	.	CASSQRVGGYSSYNEQFF	TGTGCCAGCAGCCAAAGAGTTGGGGGATATTCCTCCTACAATGAGCAGTTCTTC
.	TRBV5-1	TRBJ2-7	.	CASSLGNEQYF	TGCGCCAGCAGCCTAGGGAACGAGCAGTACTTC
.	TRBV29-1	TRBJ1-5	.	CSGGEQDRACNQPQHF	TGCAGCGGGGGGGAGCAGGACAGAGCCTGTAATCAGCCCCAGCATTTT
once	TRBV15	TRBJ2-2	TRBD2	CATSGGLAGGPDTGELFF	TGTGCCACCAGCGGGGGACTAGCGGGAGGGCCGGACACCGGGGAGCTGTTTTTT
.	TRBV9	TRBJ2-5	.	CASRKHREETQYF	TGTGCCAGCAGGAAGCACCGGGAAGAGACCCAGTACTTC
.	TRBV6-5	TRBJ1-2	TRBD1	CASSSQGTWYGYTF	TGTGCCAGCAGCTCACAGGGGACCTGGTATGGCTACACCTTC
.	TRBV10-3	TRBJ1-1	.	CASRIGTEAFF	TGTGCCTCAAGGATAGGCACTGAAGCTTTCTTT
once	TRBV2	TRBJ2-7	.	CASSPTRQGIAYEQYF	TGTGCCAGCTCTCCCACCCGGCAGGGTATAGCCTACGAGCAGTACTTC
once	TRBV2	TRBJ2-1	TRBD2	CASTPGGLLTSGGPSSYNEQFF	TGTGCCAGCACCCCCGGGGGGCTCTTGACTAGCGGGGGCCCGAGCTCCTACAATGAGCAGTTCTTC
.	TRBV5-4	TRBJ2-7	TRBD2	CASRPSGGAYEQYF	TGTGCCAGCAGACCCTCCGGGGGGGCCTACGAGCAGTACTTC
.	TRBV13	TRBJ1-2	TRBD1	CASSIWTGALDGYTF	TGTGCCAGCAGCATTTGGACAGGGGCCCTCGATGGCTACACCTTC
.	TRBV4-2	TRBJ2-1	TRBD2	CASSQDNSGSSYNEQFF	TGTGCCAGCAGCCAAGATAATAGCGGGAGCTCCTACAATGAGCAGTTCTTC
.	TRBV6-5	TRBJ2-1	.	CASSYLAKWDEQFF	TGTGCCAGCAGTTACTTGGCAAAATGGGATGAGCAGTTCTTC
.	TRBV6-4	TRBJ1-1	.	CASSERAAGEAFF	TGTGCCAGCAGTGAACGGGCGGCAGGCGAAGCTTTCTTT
.	TRBV5-1	TRBJ1-1	.	CASSPNRAGRDTEAFF	TGCGCCAGCAGCCCAAACCGTGCGGGGAGGGACACTGAAGCTTTCTTT
.	TRBV27	TRBJ2-7	.	CASSLLAGSYEQYF	TGTGCCAGCAGTTTATTGGCAGGGAGCTACGAGCAGTACTTC
many	TRBV6-1	TRBJ1-2	.	CASSEKTEGYGGYTF	TGTGCCAGCAGTGAAAAGACAGAGGGATATGGTGGCTACACCTTC
.	TRBV7-9	TRBJ1-5	.	CASSLEGGGPQHF	TGTGCCAGCAGCTTAGAGGGGGGGGGCCCCCAGCATTTT
.	TRBV9	TRBJ1-2	.	CASSVGSSNYGYTF	TGTGCCAGCAGCGTAGGTAGTTCTAACTATGGCTACACCTTC
.	TRBV27	TRBJ1-2	TRBD1	CASGKGTGAGGYTF	TGTGCCAGCGGAAAAGGGACAGGGGCTGGGGGCTACACCTTC
once	TRBV7-7	TRBJ2-5	.	CASSLGPSQETQYF	TGTGCTAGCAGCCTGGGACCGAGCCAAGAGACCCAGTACTTC
.	TRBV11-1	TRBJ1-1	TRBD1	CASSLAPRTGGDSEAFF	TGTGCCAGCAGCTTAGCGCCGCGGACAGGGGGCGACTCCGAAGCTTTCTTT
.	TRBV27	TRBJ2-7	.	CASSQGPPRWGEQYF	TGTGCCAGCAGTCAGGGACCCCCAAGGTGGGGCGAGCAGTACTTC
.	TRBV10-2	TRBJ1-2	TRBD1	CASSDPGQGYGYTF	TGCGCCAGCAGCGATCCCGGACAGGGATATGGCTACACCTTC
.	TRBV2	TRBJ1-1	.	CAISFDGPPEAFF	TGTGCCATCTCCTTCGACGGACCCCCCGAAGCTTTCTTT
once	TRBV6-5	TRBJ1-1	.	CASSYSQVNTEAFF	TGTGCCAGCAGTTACAGTCAGGTGAACACTGAAGCTTTCTTT
few	TRBV4-1	TRBJ2-7	TRBD1	CASSQEGQLSYEQYF	TGCGCCAGCAGCCAAGAGGGACAGCTCTCCTACGAGCAGTACTTC
.	TRBV5-4	TRBJ1-2	.	CASSSARDRLYGYTF	TGTGCCAGCAGCAGTGCCCGGGACCGACTCTATGGCTACACCTTC
few	TRBV4-1	TRBJ1-1	.	CASSQAGEAFF	TGCGCCAGCAGCCAAGCAGGTGAAGCTTTCTTT
.	TRBV6-5	TRBJ2-3	.	CASSHVEGRYDTQYF	TGTGCCAGCAGCCATGTGGAGGGCCGATACGATACGCAGTATTTT
.	TRBV5-4	TRBJ2-7	TRBD1	CASSLDRGYEQYF	TGTGCCAGCAGCTTGGACAGGGGCTACGAGCAGTACTTC
.	TRBV30	TRBJ2-2	TRBD2	CAWSVLAGVSGELFF	TGTGCCTGGAGTGTCTTAGCGGGGGTGAGCGGGGAGCTGTTTTTT
.	TRBV9	TRBJ2-3	.	CASSPRALLSTDTQYF	TGTGCCAGCAGCCCCCGGGCCCTTTTAAGCACAGATACGCAGTATTTT
.	TRBV21-1	TRBJ2-1	.	CASSTGTSGTGSYNEQFF	TGTGCCAGCAGCACCGGGACTAGCGGGACCGGCTCCTACAATGAGCAGTTCTTC
.	TRBV6-6	TRBJ2-7	.	CASSYNPQRPHYEQYF	TGTGCCAGCAGTTACAACCCCCAGAGGCCCCACTACGAGCAGTACTTC